This T cell receptor (beta chain) comes out of a study of blood T cell repertoires in COVID-19. Study-level information: T cells, B-cell-depleted T cells, or PBMCs supplied cDNA or gDNA.

Clones were sequenced by immunoSEQ multiplex PCR, and TCRdb holds only the in-frame ones, with some missing. The table has a few hundred thousand clones, 70% to 85% seen once. Enrollees, roughly 18 to 89 years old, lived in 24 US areas. In assigning cohorts, the study relied on participant-reported clinical history. Trimming took 1 base from V and 0 from J, leaving 8 bases between them. Germline lookup yields CDR1 SGHVS and CDR2 FNYEAQ. This CDR3 contains 15 residues. J is TRBJ2-3 and V is TRBV7-6; no clear D. The clonotype was recovered from a woman in her fifties or sixties who had recovered from COVID-19. The sample taken for sequencing was PBMCs or T cells enriched from blood (not recorded which). Written as DNA, the CDR3 is TGTGCCAGCAGCTTAGGGCCGGAGAGCACAGATACGCAGTATTTT. Protein sequence: CASSLGPESTDTQYF.